This T cell receptor beta chain emerged from a study of stem cell transplantation in POMP-related autoinflammatory disease. For the study at large: Through one year post-transplant, neutrophils and platelets were 100% of graft donor origin. Broader study findings: In PRAID patients, the number of distinct TRB V-J gene pairings was restricted.

The CDR3 has 13 amino acids. Trimming removed 4 bases at V and 3 bases at J, with 6 bases between. Germline loops: CDR1 LNHDA, CDR2 SQIVND (reference sequence). In the case of this clone: Antigen: not known.

Repertoires were generated with immunoSEQ multiplex PCR, while TCRdb's copy carries only in-frame clones and drops some. The sample yields some 69,000 clones, just over 90% seen once. This sequence joins TRBV19 and TRBJ2-2, with D uncertain. This receptor was taken from a human patient with POMP-related autoinflammation and immune dysregulation (PRAID). Some T cells may possibly be graft donor cells. The specimen comprised CD4+ T cells from PBMCs, sampled after stem cell transplantation. CDR3 nucleotides: TGTGCCAGTAGTACCGTATACACCGGGGAGCTGTTTTTT. It encodes CASSTVYTGELFF.